This record concerns one TCR beta chain sequence. Random hexamers primed reverse transcription of about 0.5 to 1 ug RNA. TCRdb ran MiXCR on the immunoSEQ multiplex PCR reads and lists one entry per CDR3 protein. This table has 100,000 to 150,000 distinct CDR3 sequences, roughly 95% appearing once. The entry originates in a study of CD8 T cells in Susac syndrome. CDR3 length equals 15 residues. V was shortened by 5 bases and J by 6 bases, with 17 bases between the two germline ends. In germline, CDR1 is LNHDA, CDR2 SQIVND (reference sequence). The sequence came from a human donor in good health. The sample comprised CD4+ T cells from PBMCs. The chain combines TRBV19 with TRBJ2-1; a weak D match, TRBD2 (6 bases). CDR3 nucleotides: TGTGCCAGTAGTGTGCTTGAGGGAGGAGGCAATGAGCAGTTCTTC. This codes for CASSVLEGGGNEQFF.